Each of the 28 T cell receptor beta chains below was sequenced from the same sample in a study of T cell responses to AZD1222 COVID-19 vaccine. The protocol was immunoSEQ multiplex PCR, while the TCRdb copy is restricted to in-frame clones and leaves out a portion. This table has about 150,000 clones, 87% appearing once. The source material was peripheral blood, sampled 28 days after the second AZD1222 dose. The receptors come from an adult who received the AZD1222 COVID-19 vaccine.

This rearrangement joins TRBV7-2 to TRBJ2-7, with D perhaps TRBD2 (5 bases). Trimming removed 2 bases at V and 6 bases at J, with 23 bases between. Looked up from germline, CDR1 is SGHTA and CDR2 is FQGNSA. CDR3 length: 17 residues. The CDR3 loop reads CASSLFGRDRRRSEQYF. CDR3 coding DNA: TGTGCCAGCAGCTTATTCGGCCGCGACCGGAGGAGAAGCGAGCAGTACTTC. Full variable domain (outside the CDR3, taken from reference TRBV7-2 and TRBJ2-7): GAGVSQSPSNKVTEKGKDVELRCDPISGHTALYWYRQSLGQGLEFLIYFQGNSAPDKSGLPSDRFSAERTGGSVSTLTIQRTQQEDSAVYLCASSLFGRDRRRSEQYFGPGTRLTVT.

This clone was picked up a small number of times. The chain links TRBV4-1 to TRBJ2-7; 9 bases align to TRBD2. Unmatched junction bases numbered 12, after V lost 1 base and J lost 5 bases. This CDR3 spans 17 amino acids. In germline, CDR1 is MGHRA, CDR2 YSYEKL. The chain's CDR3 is CASSQVAGGRGFHEQYF. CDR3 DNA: TGCGCCAGCAGCCAAGTCGCGGGCGGGAGGGGGTTCCACGAGCAGTACTTC.

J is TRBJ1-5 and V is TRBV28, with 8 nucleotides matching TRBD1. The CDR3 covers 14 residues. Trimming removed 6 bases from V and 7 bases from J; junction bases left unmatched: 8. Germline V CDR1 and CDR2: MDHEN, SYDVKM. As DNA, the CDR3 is TGTGCCAGCAGGTTGACAGGGGCTGGACAGCCCCAGCATTTT. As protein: CASRLTGAGQPQHF.

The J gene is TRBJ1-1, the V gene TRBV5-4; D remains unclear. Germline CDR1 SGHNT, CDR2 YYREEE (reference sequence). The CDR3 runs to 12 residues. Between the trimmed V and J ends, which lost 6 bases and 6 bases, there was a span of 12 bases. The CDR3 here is CASNPHGAEAFF. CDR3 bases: TGTGCCAGCAACCCTCACGGGGCTGAAGCTTTCTTT. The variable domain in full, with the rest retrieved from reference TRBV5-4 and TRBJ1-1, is ETGVTQSPTHLIKTRGQQVTLRCSSQSGHNTVSWYQQALGQGPQFIFQYYREEENGRGNFPPRFSGLQFPNYSSELNVNALELDDSALYLCASNPHGAEAFFGQGTRLTVV.

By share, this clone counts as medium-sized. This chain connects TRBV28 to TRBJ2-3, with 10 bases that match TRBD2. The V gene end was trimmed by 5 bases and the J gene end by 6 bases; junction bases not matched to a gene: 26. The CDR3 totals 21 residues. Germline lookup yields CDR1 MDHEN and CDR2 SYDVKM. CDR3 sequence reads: CASSTRWAQGGSGRLEDTQYF. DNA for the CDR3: TGTGCCAGCAGTACCCGGTGGGCTCAGGGGGGTAGCGGGAGGCTCGAGGATACGCAGTATTTT.

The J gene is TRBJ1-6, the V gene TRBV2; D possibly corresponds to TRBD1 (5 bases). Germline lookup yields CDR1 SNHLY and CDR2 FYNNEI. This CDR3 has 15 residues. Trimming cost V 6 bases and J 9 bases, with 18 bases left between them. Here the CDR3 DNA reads TGTGCCAGCAGCAATGAGGGACTCCCAGGTTCACCCCTCCACTTT. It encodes CASSNEGLPGSPLHF. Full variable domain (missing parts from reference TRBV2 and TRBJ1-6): EPEVTQTPSHQVTQMGQEVILRCVPISNHLYFYWYRQILGQKVEFLVSFYNNEISEKSEIFDDQFSVERPDGSNFTLKIRSTKLEDSAMYFCASSNEGLPGSPLHFGNGTRLTVT.

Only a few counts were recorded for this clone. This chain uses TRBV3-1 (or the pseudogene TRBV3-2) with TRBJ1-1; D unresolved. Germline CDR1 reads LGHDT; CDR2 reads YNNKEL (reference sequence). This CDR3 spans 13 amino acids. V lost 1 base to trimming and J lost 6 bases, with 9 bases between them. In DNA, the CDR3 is TGTGCCAGCAGCCAAGGGACTGGCTCTGAAGCTTTCTTT. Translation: CASSQGTGSEAFF.

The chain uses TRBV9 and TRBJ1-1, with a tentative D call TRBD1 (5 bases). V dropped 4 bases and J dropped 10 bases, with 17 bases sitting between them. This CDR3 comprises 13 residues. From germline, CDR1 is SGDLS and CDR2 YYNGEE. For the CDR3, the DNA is TGTGCCAGCAGCTCTCAGGGCTGGGATATAGCTTTCTTT. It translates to CASSSQGWDIAFF.

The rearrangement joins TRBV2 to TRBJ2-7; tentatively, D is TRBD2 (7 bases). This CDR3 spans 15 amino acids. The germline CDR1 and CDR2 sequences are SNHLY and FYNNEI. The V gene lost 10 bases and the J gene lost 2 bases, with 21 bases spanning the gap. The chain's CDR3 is CAISTEGGTAYEQYF. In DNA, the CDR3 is TGTGCCATCTCGACCGAGGGGGGGACGGCCTACGAGCAGTACTTC.

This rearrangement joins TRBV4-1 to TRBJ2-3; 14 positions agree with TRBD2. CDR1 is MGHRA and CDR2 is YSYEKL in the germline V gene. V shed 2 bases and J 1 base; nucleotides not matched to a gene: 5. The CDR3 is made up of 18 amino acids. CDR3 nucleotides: TGCGCCAGCAGCCAAACCGGGACTAGCGGGAGTCGCACAGATACGCAGTATTTT. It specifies CASSQTGTSGSRTDTQYF.

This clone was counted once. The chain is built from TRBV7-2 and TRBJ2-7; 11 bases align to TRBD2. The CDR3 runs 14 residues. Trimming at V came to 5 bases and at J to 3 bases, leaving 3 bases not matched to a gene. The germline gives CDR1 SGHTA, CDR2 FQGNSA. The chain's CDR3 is CASSVGTSGYEQYF. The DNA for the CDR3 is TGTGCCAGCAGCGTCGGGACTAGCGGCTACGAGCAGTACTTC.

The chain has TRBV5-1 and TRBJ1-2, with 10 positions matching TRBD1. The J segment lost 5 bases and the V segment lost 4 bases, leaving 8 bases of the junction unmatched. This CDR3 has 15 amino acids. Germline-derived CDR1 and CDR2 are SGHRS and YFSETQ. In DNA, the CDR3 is TGCGCCAGCAGCGGGACAGGGGCAATTGGGTATGGCTACACCTTC. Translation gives CASSGTGAIGYGYTF.

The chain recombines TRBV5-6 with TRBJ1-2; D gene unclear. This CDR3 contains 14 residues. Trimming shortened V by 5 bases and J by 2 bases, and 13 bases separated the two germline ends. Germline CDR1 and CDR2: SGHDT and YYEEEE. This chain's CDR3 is CASSFRDLNYGYTF. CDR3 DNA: TGTGCCAGCAGTTTCAGAGACCTAAACTATGGCTACACCTTC.

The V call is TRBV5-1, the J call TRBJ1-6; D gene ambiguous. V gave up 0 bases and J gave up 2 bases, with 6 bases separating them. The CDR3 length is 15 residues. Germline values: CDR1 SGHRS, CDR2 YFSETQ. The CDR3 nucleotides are TGCGCCAGCAGCTTGGACACCACCTATAATTCACCCCTCCACTTT. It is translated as CASSLDTTYNSPLHF.

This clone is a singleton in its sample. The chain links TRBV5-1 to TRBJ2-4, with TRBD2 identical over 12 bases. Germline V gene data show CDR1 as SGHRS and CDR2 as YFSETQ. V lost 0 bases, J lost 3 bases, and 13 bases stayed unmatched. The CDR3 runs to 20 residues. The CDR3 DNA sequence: TGCGCCAGCAGCTTGGCGGCTAGCGGGAGGGATACTTCTCACAAAAACATTCAGTACTTC. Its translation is CASSLAASGRDTSHKNIQYF.

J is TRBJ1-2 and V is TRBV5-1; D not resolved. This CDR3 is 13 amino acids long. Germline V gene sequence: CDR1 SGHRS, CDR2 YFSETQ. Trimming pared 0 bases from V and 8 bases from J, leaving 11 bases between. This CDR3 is CASSLDFGFGYTF. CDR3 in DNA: TGCGCCAGCAGCTTGGACTTCGGATTCGGCTACACCTTC. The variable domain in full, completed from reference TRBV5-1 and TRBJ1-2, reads KAGVTQTPRYLIKTRGQQVTLSCSPISGHRSVSWYQQTPGQGLQFLFEYFSETQRNKGNFPGRFSGRQFSNSRSEMNVSTLELGDSALYLCASSLDFGFGYTFGSGTRLTVV.

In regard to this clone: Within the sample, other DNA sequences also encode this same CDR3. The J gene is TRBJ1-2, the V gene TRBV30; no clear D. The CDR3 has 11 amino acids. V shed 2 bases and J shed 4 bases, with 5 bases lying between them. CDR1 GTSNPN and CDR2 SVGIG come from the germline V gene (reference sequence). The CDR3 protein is CAWSSTYGYTF. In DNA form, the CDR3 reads TGTGCCTGGAGTAGCACCTATGGCTACACCTTC.

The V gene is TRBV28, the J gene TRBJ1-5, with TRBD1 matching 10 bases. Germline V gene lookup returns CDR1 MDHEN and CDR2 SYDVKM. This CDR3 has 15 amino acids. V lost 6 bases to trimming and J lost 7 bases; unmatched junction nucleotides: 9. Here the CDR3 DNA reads TGTGCCAGCAGGCCTAAGGACAGGGGGGAACAGCCCCAGCATTTT. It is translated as CASRPKDRGEQPQHF. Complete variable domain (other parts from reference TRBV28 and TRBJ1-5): DVKVTQSSRYLVKRTGEKVFLECVQDMDHENMFWYRQDPGLGLRLIYFSYDVKMKEKGDIPEGYSVSREKKERFSLILESASTNQTSMYLCASRPKDRGEQPQHFGDGTRLSIL.

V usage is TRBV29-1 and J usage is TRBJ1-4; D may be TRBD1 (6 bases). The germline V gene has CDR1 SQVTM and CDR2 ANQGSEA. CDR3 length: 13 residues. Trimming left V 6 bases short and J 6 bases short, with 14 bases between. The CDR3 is CSVTRGADEKLFF. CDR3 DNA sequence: TGCAGCGTCACCCGGGGGGCTGATGAAAAACTGTTTTTT.

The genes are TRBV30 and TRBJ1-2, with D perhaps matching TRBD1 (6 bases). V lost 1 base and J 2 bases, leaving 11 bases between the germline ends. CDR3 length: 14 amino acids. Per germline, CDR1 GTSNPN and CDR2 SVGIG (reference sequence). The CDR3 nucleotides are TGTGCCTGGAGTGACTACAGGGTGAACTATGGCTACACCTTC. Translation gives CAWSDYRVNYGYTF.

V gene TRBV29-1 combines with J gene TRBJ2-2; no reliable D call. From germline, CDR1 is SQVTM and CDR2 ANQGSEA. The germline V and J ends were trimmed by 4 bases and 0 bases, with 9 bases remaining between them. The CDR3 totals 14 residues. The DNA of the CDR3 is TGCAGCGTTGCATGGCTGTCGAACACCGGGGAGCTGTTTTTT. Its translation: CSVAWLSNTGELFF.

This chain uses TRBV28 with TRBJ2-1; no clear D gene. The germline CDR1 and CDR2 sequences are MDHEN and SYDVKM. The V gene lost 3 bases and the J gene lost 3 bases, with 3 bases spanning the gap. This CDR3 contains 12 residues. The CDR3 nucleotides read TGTGCCAGCAGTTTTAACTACAATGAGCAGTTCTTC. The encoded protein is CASSFNYNEQFF.

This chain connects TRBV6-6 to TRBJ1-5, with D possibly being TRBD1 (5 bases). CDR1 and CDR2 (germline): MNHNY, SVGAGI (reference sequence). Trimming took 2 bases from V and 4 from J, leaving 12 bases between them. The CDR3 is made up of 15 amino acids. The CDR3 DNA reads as TGTGCCAGCAGTTACGGCGGAGGGGATAATCAGCCCCAGCATTTT. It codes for CASSYGGGDNQPQHF.

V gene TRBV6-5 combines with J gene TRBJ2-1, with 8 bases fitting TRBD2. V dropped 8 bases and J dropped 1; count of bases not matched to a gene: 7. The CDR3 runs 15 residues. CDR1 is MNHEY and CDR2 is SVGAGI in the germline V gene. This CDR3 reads CASELGTRSYNEQFF. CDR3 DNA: TGTGCCAGCGAATTAGGGACTAGGTCCTACAATGAGCAGTTCTTC.

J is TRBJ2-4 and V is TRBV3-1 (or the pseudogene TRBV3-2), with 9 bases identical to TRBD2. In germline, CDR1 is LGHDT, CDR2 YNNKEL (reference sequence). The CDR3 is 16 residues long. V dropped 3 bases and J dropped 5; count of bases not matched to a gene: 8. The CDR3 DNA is TGTGCCAGCAGCCACCAAGGACTAGCGAGGCAAAACATTCAGTACTTC. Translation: CASSHQGLARQNIQYF.

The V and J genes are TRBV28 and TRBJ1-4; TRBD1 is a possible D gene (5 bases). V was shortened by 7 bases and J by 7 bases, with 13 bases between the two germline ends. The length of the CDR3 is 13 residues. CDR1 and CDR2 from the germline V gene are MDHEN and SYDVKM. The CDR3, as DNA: TGTGCCAGCACCTCTAGGGGCGTTGAAAAACTGTTTTTT. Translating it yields CASTSRGVEKLFF.

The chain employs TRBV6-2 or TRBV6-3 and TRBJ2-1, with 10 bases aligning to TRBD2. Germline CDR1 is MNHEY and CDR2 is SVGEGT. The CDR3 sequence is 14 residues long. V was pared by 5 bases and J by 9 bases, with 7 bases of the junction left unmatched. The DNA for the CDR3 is TGTGCCAGCAGTCCCCTAAGCGGGAGGGGTGAGCAGTTCTTC. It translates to CASSPLSGRGEQFF.

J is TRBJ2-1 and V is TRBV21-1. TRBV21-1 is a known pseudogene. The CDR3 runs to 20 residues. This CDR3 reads CASSKGRGGPPSPGYNEQFF. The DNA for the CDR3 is TGTGCCAGCAGCAAGGGTCGGGGCGGGCCGCCAAGTCCAGGCTACAATGAGCAGTTCTTC.